The subject of this entry is one TCR beta chain. Trimming removed 11 bases from V and 5 bases from J, with 12 bases in between. The germline V gene encodes CDR1 SGHTA and CDR2 FQGNSA. The CDR3 length is 12 residues. The data were obtained in a study of blood T cell repertoires in COVID-19. TCRdb's copy holds only in-frame clones and misses some; the assay was immunoSEQ multiplex PCR. The sample contains about 80,000 clones, nearly 90% of which appear only once. The specimen sequenced was peripheral blood. This receptor was obtained from a woman of 80 years or more with active or convalescent COVID-19. The V gene is TRBV7-2, the J gene TRBJ1-4, with a weak D call TRBD1 (5 bases). The CDR3 bases are TGTGCCTCGGGCAGGGCCAATGAAAAACTGTTTTTT. Translated, it gives CASGRANEKLFF.